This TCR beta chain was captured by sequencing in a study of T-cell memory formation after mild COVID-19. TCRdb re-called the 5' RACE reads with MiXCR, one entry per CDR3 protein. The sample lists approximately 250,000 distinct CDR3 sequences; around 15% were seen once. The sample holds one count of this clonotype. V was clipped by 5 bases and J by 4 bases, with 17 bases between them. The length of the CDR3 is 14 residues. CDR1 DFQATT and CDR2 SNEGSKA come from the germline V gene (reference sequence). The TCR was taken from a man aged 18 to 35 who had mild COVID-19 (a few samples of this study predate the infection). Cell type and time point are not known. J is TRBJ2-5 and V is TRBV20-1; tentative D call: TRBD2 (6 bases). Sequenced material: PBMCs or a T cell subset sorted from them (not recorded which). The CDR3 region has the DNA TGCAGTGCTGGAGCCCTCGGGACTCGAGAGACCCAGTACTTC. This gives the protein CSAGALGTRETQYF.